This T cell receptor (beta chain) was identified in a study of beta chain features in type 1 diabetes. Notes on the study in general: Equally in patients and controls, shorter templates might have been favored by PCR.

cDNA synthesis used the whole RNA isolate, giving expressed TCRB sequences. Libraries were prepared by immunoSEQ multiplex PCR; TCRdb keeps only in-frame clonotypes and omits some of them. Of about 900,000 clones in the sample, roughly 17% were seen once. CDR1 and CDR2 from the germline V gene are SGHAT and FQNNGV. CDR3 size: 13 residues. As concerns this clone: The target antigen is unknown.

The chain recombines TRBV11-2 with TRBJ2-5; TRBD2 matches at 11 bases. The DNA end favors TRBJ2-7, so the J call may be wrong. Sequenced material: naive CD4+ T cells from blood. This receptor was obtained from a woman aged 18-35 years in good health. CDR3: CATKLAGAYEQYF. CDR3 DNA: TGTGCCACCAAACTAGCGGGAGCCTACGAGCAGTACTTC.